This T cell receptor beta chain was captured in a study of shared clonotypes between healthy human individuals. As concerns this clone: Its target is not known.

Only in-frame clones appear in the TCRdb table, and some are missing; sequencing was by immunoSEQ multiplex PCR. The table shows roughly 720,000 clones, with 90% occurring only once. Regarding the study as a whole: With a handful of donors compared, roughly 4.9% of naive CD4 clonotypes were shared. Owing to a small donor count, the genetic and exposure-history diversity represented was limited. Non-shared clonotypes showed lower generation probabilities than clonotypes common to all four donors.

The clonotype comes from a man aged 18 to 30 in good health. Some clones in this sample may be carry-over from other donors' samples. The material sequenced was memory CD8+ T cells from PBMCs. Regarding subset: CD45RO+ cells pooled with CCR7-negative TemRA cells.

The CDR3 loop reads CASSQGTGHTEAFF. The CDR3 DNA reads as TGCGCCAGCAGTCAAGGGACGGGCCACACTGAAGCTTTCTTT. The chain combines TRBV23-1 with TRBJ1-1; tentatively, D is TRBD1 (5 bases). TRBV23-1 is given ORF status, its function remaining uncertain. The CDR3 is made up of 14 amino acids. V was cut by 2 bases and J by 3 bases, with 10 bases left in between.